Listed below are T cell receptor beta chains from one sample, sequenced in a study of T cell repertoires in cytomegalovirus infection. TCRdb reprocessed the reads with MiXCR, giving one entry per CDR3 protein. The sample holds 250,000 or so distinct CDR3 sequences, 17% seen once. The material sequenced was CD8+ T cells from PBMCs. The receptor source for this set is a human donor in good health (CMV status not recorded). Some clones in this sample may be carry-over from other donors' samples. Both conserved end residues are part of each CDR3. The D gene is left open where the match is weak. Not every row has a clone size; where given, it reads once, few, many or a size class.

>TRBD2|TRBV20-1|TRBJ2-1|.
TGCAGTGCCATCGTTCTAGCGGGGTATAATGAGCAGTTCTTC
CSAIVLAGYNEQFF
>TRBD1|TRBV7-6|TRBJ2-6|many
TGTGCCAGCAGCTTAGTGGGACAGGGCGAATCCTCTGGGGCCAACGTCCTGACTTTC
CASSLVGQGESSGANVLTF
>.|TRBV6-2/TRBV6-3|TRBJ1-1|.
TGTGCCAGCAGTTACTCGGGGTACGGGAGTAGGAACACTGAAGCTTTCTTT
CASSYSGYGSRNTEAFF
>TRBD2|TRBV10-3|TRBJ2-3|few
TGTGCCACCGGGGGGACGATACTTTTAAGAGATACGCAGTATTTT
CATGGTILLRDTQYF
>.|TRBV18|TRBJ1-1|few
TGTGCCAGCTCACCAGGGCTAGGACACAAATTGAACTCTGAAGCTTTCTTT
CASSPGLGHKLNSEAFF
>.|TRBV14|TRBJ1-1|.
TGTGCCAGCAGCCACACCCCCTTAACTCTGACAGAGGACACTGAAGCTTTCTTT
CASSHTPLTLTEDTEAFF
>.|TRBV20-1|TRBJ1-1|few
TGCAGTGCTAGAGATCTGGGACGGTTGAACACTGAAGCTTTCTTT
CSARDLGRLNTEAFF
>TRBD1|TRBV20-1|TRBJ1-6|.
TGCGGTGCTCTAACCGACAGGGGCTTTAATTCACCCCTCCACTTT
CGALTDRGFNSPLHF
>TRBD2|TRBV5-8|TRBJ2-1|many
TGTGCCAGCAGCGGCGGACTAGCGTTACCTTCTCGGGATGAGCAGTTCTTC
CASSGGLALPSRDEQFF
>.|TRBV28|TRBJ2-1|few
TGTGCCAGCCTTCGGAGGGTGTCCTACAATGAGCAGTTCTTC
CASLRRVSYNEQFF
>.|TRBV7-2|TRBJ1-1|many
TGTGCCAGCAGCTTAGGTGTAACAGAATATGAGATGAACACTGAAGCTTTCTTT
CASSLGVTEYEMNTEAFF
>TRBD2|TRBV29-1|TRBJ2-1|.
TGCAGCGTCGGACCCGGGACTAGCGGCTACAATGAGCAGTTCTTC
CSVGPGTSGYNEQFF
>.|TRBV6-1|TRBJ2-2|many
TGTGCCAGCGGGAGTGGCAGGAGCCTTTATACCGGGGAGCTGTTTTTT
CASGSGRSLYTGELFF
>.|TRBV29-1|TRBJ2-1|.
TGCAGCGTTGACGGCTCCCTCCTCTACAATGAGCAGTTCTTC
CSVDGSLLYNEQFF
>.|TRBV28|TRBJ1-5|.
TGTGCCAGCAGTTTAACCCGGGACGTTTATAGCAATCAGCCCCAGCATTTT
CASSLTRDVYSNQPQHF
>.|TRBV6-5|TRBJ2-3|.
TGTGCCAGCAGTTACTCATCGCGGCACCCTAGCACAGATACGCAGTATTTT
CASSYSSRHPSTDTQYF
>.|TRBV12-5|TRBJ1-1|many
TGTGCTAGTGGTTTGGTACGACAGCACACTGAAGCTTTCTTT
CASGLVRQHTEAFF
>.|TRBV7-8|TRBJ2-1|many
TGTGCCAGCAGCTTAGAAGGGGCCACCTACAATGAGCAGTTCTTC
CASSLEGATYNEQFF
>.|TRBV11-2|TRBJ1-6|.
TGTGCCAGCAGCTTAGGACAGTTCTATAATTCACCCCTCCACTTT
CASSLGQFYNSPLHF
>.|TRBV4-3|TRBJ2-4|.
TGCGCCAGCAGCCAACGTAGCGGGACAGGTCTTGACATTCAGTACTTC
CASSQRSGTGLDIQYF
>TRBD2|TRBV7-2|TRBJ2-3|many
TGTGCCAGCAGCTTAACTAGCGGGGTAGGAGATACGCAGTATTTT
CASSLTSGVGDTQYF
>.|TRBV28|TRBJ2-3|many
TGTGCCAGCAGTTTCGGCAGGTCTAGCACAGATACGCAGTATTTT
CASSFGRSSTDTQYF
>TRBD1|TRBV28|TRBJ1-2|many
TGTGCCAGCAGTCCAACCGGGACAGGCGACGACTACACCTTC
CASSPTGTGDDYTF
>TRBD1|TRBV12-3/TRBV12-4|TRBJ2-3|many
TGTGCCAGCAGTTTTTTCCCGGGCACAGGGGGTGGCACAGATACGCAGTATTTT
CASSFFPGTGGGTDTQYF
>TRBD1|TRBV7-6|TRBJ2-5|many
TGTGCCAGCAGGCTGACAGGGGCTCAAGGGGAGACCCAGTACTTC
CASRLTGAQGETQYF
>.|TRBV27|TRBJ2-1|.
TGTGCCAGCAGTTTAGGCCGGGCACCAGACTACAATGAGCAGTTCTTC
CASSLGRAPDYNEQFF
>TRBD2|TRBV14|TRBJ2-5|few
TGTGCCAGCAGCCGGGGGAGGGACTACCAAGAGACCCAGTACTTC
CASSRGRDYQETQYF
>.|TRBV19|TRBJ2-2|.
TGTGCCAGTAGTATAGCAGGGACCGGGGAGCTGTTTTTT
CASSIAGTGELFF
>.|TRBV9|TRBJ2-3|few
TGTGCCAGCGTTGAGGGGGGTACGCAGTATTTT
CASVEGGTQYF